Following are 15 T cell receptor beta chains from one sample sequenced in a study of early T cells in non-severe SARS-CoV-2 infection. One entry per CDR3 protein results from TCRdb running MiXCR on the 5' RACE reads. The data contain some 64,000 distinct CDR3 sequences, more than 15% of them singletons. The sequenced sample was whole blood, obtained at baseline. The origin of the receptors is an adult who was a healthcare worker with PCR-confirmed SARS-CoV-2 infection or an uninfected control (not recorded which).

V and J are TRBV12-3 or TRBV12-4 and TRBJ2-5, with D possibly matching TRBD1 (6 bases). The CDR3 is made up of 13 amino acids. Between the trimmed V and J ends, which lost 6 bases and 1 base, there was a span of 9 bases. The CDR3 region has the DNA TGTGCCAGCAGACCGGACAGCCAAGAGACCCAGTACTTC. Amino acids: CASRPDSQETQYF.

In DNA form, the CDR3 reads TGTGCCAGCAGTTTTAGCGGGAGTCAGCAAGAGACCCAGTACTTC. Its protein product is CASSFSGSQQETQYF. This chain connects TRBV28 to TRBJ2-5; TRBD2 matches at 9 bases. The CDR3 spans 15 residues. Germline V gives CDR1 MDHEN, CDR2 SYDVKM. Losses at the gene ends were 3 bases for V and 2 bases for J; bases not matched to a gene: 4. The whole variable domain, filled in from reference TRBV28 and TRBJ2-5, reads DVKVTQSSRYLVKRTGEKVFLECVQDMDHENMFWYRQDPGLGLRLIYFSYDVKMKEKGDIPEGYSVSREKKERFSLILESASTNQTSMYLCASSFSGSQQETQYFGPGTRLLVL.

The CDR3 protein is CASSLSRGTEAFF. For the CDR3, the DNA is TGTGCCAGCAGTTTGAGTAGAGGCACTGAAGCTTTCTTT. The rearrangement uses TRBV12-3 or TRBV12-4 and TRBJ1-1; no clear D. The length of the CDR3 is 13 residues. The V end lost 3 bases, the J end lost 4 bases, and 9 bases lay between the germline ends.

The rearrangement links TRBV29-1 to TRBJ2-1; D is undetermined. CDR1 is SQVTM and CDR2 is ANQGSEA in the germline V gene. V was shortened by 2 bases and J by 0 bases, with 8 bases between the two germline ends. The CDR3 has 14 amino acids. As DNA, the CDR3 is TGCAGCGTTGAAACGGCAAACTCCTACAATGAGCAGTTCTTC. It is translated as CSVETANSYNEQFF.

This clonotype was counted a few times. The chain has TRBV19 and TRBJ1-1; D is unresolved. Germline values: CDR1 LNHDA, CDR2 SQIVND (reference sequence). The CDR3 extends over 13 amino acids. The ends were cut back, 7 bases at V and 1 base at J, with 10 bases in the middle. The CDR3 sequence: CASNPRKNTEAFF. CDR3 in DNA: TGTGCCAGTAATCCCAGAAAGAACACTGAAGCTTTCTTT.

This clonotype was observed a few times. The rearrangement links TRBV7-7 to TRBJ2-5, with a weak D call TRBD1 (5 bases). This CDR3 is built from 13 residues. Deletions cut 1 base from V and 2 bases from J, with 5 bases between. Germline V CDR1 and CDR2: SSHAT, FNYEAQ (reference sequence). CDR3 nucleotide sequence: TGTGCCAGCAGCTTAGGACAGCAAGAGACCCAGTACTTC. Amino acid sequence: CASSLGQQETQYF.

The J gene is TRBJ2-3, the V gene TRBV3-2; the table's D call of TRBD1 was not tested on the DNA. TRBV3-2 is flagged as a pseudogene. This CDR3 contains 17 residues. The CDR3 loop reads CASSQDQGQGPTDTQYF. CDR3 nucleotides: TGTGCCAGCAGCCAAGATCAGGGACAGGGGCCCACAGATACGCAGTATTTT.

This clonotype showed up just a few times. V and J are TRBV6-2 or TRBV6-3 and TRBJ2-2; D gene ambiguous. V lost 6 bases and J 5 bases, leaving 4 bases between the germline ends. The germline gives CDR1 MNHEY, CDR2 SVGEGT. CDR3 length: 11 residues. The CDR3 reads CASRETGELFF. The CDR3 DNA sequence: TGTGCCAGCAGAGAAACCGGGGAGCTGTTTTTT.

The chain couples TRBV3-1 to TRBJ2-7; D unresolved. The CDR3 is 13 amino acids. The germline CDR1 and CDR2 sequences are LGHDT and YNNKEL (reference sequence). Between the trimmed V and J ends, which lost 2 bases and 7 bases, there was a span of 12 bases. In DNA form, the CDR3 reads TGTGCCAGCAGCCAAACGACCGCCGGAGAGCAGTACTTC. Amino acid sequence: CASSQTTAGEQYF.

The chain has TRBV25-1 and TRBJ1-4, with 7 bases lining up with TRBD1. Germline lookup yields CDR1 MGHDK and CDR2 SYGVNS. J gave up 2 bases and V 4 bases, and 10 bases lay outside the gene matches. There are 17 residues in the CDR3. CDR3 DNA sequence: TGTGCCAGCAGTGCCTACTCCACAGGGGTGACTAATGAAAAACTGTTTTTT. As protein: CASSAYSTGVTNEKLFF. The variable domain in full, completed from reference TRBV25-1 and TRBJ1-4, reads EADIYQTPRYLVIGTGKKITLECSQTMGHDKMYWYQQDPGMELHLIHYSYGVNSTEKGDLSSESTVSRIRTEHFPLTLESARPSHTSQYLCASSAYSTGVTNEKLFFGSGTQLSVL.

This chain connects TRBV5-1 to TRBJ1-1, with D tentatively TRBD1 (5 bases). Germline V lookup: CDR1 SGHRS, CDR2 YFSETQ. This CDR3 comprises 15 residues. The V end lost 0 bases, the J end lost 10 bases, and 19 bases lay between the germline ends. CDR3 bases: TGCGCCAGCAGCTTGGGTTCAGGGTTTAATTTTAGAGCTTTCTTT. This codes for CASSLGSGFNFRAFF. Full variable domain (rest looked up from reference TRBV5-1 and TRBJ1-1): KAGVTQTPRYLIKTRGQQVTLSCSPISGHRSVSWYQQTPGQGLQFLFEYFSETQRNKGNFPGRFSGRQFSNSRSEMNVSTLELGDSALYLCASSLGSGFNFRAFFGQGTRLTVV.

This clonotype has ten or more counts. CDR3 loop: CSVEEGHRGSYEQYF. The DNA of the CDR3 is TGCAGCGTTGAAGAAGGACACCGAGGGTCCTACGAGCAGTACTTC. The chain joins TRBV29-1 to TRBJ2-7, with D possibly called TRBD1 or TRBD2 (5 bases each). The germline V gene has CDR1 SQVTM and CDR2 ANQGSEA. V lost 0 bases, J lost 1 base, and 13 bases lay in between. This CDR3 spans 15 amino acids.

This clonotype has at least ten counts. This chain uses TRBV9 with TRBJ1-1; TRBD1 matches at 9 bases. This CDR3 spans 15 amino acids. Per germline, CDR1 SGDLS and CDR2 YYNGEE. Losses at the gene ends were 4 bases for V and 0 bases for J; bases not matched to a gene: 4. DNA for the CDR3: TGTGCCAGCAGCCCCGGGACAGGGATGAACACTGAAGCTTTCTTT. It encodes CASSPGTGMNTEAFF.

The chain employs TRBV10-3 and TRBJ2-5; D is perhaps TRBD1 (6 bases). CDR3 size: 14 residues. Germline values: CDR1 ENHRY, CDR2 SYGVKD. Between the trimmed V and J ends, which lost 4 bases and 2 bases, there was a span of 11 bases. CDR3 region: CAISAQQGQETQYF. CDR3 DNA sequence: TGTGCCATCAGTGCCCAACAGGGACAAGAGACCCAGTACTTC.

The chain couples TRBV5-6 to TRBJ1-1; D is perhaps TRBD1 (6 bases). This CDR3 is built from 13 residues. V was shortened by 7 bases and J by 4 bases, with 14 bases between the two germline ends. Germline V gene data show CDR1 as SGHDT and CDR2 as YYEEEE. The CDR3 bases are TGTGCCAGCGTATCGCGGGGGGCCACTGAAGCTTTCTTT. Protein sequence: CASVSRGATEAFF.